Below, 4 T cell receptor beta chains from the same sample are listed, as sequenced in a study of blood T cell repertoires in COVID-19. The data were produced by immunoSEQ multiplex PCR, yet TCRdb's version contains in-frame clones alone and is incomplete. This table holds fewer than 350,000 clones, around four fifths found once. Sequenced: peripheral blood. These receptors came from a woman aged 45-59 years with active or convalescent COVID-19.

V usage is TRBV10-3 and J usage is TRBJ1-3, with D maybe TRBD1 (6 bases). V lost 11 bases and J 0 bases, leaving 17 bases between the germline ends. This CDR3 is built from 15 residues. CDR1 and CDR2 from the germline V gene are ENHRY and SYGVKD. CDR3 DNA sequence: TGTGCCGCCGCGAAACAGGGCTTCTCTGGAAACACCATATATTTT. This codes for CAAAKQGFSGNTIYF.

This chain links TRBV23-1 with TRBJ2-4, with a weak D call TRBD1 (6 bases). TRBV23-1 is classed as an ORF, of uncertain function. Trimming removed 4 bases from V and 3 bases from J, with 25 bases in between. This CDR3 is built from 19 residues. The CDR3 DNA reads TGCGCCAGCAGTCCGGGGATAGCGAGGGGGATTTTTGACAAAAACATTCAGTACTTC. Protein: CASSPGIARGIFDKNIQYF.

This clone was seen just once. This sequence joins TRBV6-1 and TRBJ2-5, with D perhaps matching TRBD1 (5 bases). Deletions cut 0 bases from V and 1 base from J, with 9 bases between. The CDR3 spans 15 residues. Per the germline V gene, CDR1 is MNHNS and CDR2 is SASEGT. The CDR3 is CASSEAAGSQETQYF. The CDR3 nucleotides are TGTGCCAGCAGTGAAGCGGCAGGGTCCCAAGAGACCCAGTACTTC.

The V gene is TRBV4-2, the J gene TRBJ1-1; the D is unclear. The CDR3 runs 14 residues. The germline V and J ends were trimmed by 2 bases and 4 bases, with 11 bases remaining between them. The germline V gene encodes CDR1 LGHNA and CDR2 YNFKEQ. The CDR3 DNA reads TGTGCCAGCAGCCAAAGTTCGGGAATCACTGAAGCTTTCTTT. Translating gives CASSQSSGITEAFF.